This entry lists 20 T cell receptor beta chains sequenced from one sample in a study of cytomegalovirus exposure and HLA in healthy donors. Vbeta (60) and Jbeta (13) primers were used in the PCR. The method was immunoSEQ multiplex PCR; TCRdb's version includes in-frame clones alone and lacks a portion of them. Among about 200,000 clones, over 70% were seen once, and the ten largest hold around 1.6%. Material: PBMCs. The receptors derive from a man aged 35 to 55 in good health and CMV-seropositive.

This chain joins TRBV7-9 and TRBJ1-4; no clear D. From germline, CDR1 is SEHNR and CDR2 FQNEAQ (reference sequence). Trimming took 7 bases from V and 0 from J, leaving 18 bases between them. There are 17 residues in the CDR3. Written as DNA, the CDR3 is TGTGCCAGCACCCCGAGGGCGGGGATTGCAACTAATGAAAAACTGTTTTTT. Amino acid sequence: CASTPRAGIATNEKLFF. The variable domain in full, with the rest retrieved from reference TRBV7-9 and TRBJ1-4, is DTGVSQNPRHKITKRGQNVTFRCDPISEHNRLYWYRQTLGQGPEFLTYFQNEAQLEKSRLLSDRFSAERPKGSFSTLEIQRTEQGDSAMYLCASTPRAGIATNEKLFFGSGTQLSVL.

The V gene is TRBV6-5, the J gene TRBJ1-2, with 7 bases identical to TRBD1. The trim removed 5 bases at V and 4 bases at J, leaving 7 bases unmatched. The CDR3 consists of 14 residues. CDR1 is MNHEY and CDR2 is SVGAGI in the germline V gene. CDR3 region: CASSRFRDSYGYTF. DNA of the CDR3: TGTGCCAGCAGTCGATTCCGGGACAGCTATGGCTACACCTTC.

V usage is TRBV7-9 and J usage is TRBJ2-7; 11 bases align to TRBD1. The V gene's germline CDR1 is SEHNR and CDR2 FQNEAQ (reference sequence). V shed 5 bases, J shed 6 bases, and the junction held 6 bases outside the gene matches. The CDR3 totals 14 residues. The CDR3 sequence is CASSPDRGQSEQYF. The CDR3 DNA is TGTGCCAGCAGCCCGGACAGGGGGCAAAGCGAGCAGTACTTC.

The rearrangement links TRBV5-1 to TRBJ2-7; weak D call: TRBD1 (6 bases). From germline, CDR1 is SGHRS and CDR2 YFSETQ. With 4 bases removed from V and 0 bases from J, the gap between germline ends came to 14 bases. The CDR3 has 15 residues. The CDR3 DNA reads TGCGCCAGCAGCACCGCTGGGGGCCGCTCCTACGAGCAGTACTTC. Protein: CASSTAGGRSYEQYF.

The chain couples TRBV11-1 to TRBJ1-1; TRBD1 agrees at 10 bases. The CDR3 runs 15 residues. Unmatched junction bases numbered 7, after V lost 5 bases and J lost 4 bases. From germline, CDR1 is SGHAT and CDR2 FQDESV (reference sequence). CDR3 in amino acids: CASSPRGTGATEAFF. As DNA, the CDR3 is TGTGCCAGCAGCCCGAGGGGGACAGGGGCCACTGAAGCTTTCTTT.

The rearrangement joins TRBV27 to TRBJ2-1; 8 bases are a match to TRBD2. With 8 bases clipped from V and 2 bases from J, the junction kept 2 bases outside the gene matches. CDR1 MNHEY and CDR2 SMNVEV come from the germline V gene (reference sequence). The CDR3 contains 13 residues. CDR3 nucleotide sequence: TGTGCCAGCCGGGGGGGGGCCTACAATGAGCAGTTCTTC. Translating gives CASRGGAYNEQFF.

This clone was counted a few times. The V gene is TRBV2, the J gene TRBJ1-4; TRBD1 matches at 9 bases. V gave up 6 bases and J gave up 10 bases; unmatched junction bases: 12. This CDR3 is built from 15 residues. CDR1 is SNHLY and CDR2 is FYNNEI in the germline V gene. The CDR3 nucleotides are TGTGCCAGCAGCGCACAACAGGGGGCGGGTGGAAAACTGTTTTTT. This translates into CASSAQQGAGGKLFF.

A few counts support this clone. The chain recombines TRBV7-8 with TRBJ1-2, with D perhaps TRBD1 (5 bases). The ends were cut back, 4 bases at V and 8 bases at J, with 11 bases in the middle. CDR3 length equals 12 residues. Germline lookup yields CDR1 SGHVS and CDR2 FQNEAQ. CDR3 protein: CASSSPGGGYTF. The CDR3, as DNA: TGTGCCAGCAGCTCCCCCGGGGGAGGCTACACCTTC.

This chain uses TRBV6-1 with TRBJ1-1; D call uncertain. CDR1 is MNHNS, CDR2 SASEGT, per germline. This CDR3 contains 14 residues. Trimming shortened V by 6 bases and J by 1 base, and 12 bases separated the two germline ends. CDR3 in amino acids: CASRTSLGNTEAFF. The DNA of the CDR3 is TGTGCCAGCAGAACGAGTCTTGGGAACACTGAAGCTTTCTTT.

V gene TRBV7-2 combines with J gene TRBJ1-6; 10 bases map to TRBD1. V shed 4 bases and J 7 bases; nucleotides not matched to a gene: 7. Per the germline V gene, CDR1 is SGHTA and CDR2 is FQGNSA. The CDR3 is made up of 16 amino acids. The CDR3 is CASSSAGTGVNSPLHF. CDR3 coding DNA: TGTGCCAGCAGCTCGGCTGGGACAGGGGTGAATTCACCCCTCCACTTT.

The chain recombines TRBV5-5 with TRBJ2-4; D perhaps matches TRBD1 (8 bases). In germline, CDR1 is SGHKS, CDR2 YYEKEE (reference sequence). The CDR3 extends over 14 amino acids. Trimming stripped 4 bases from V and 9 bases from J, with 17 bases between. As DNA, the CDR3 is TGTGCCAGCAGCCCACGGACAGGGAGGGCCATTCAGTACTTC. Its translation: CASSPRTGRAIQYF.

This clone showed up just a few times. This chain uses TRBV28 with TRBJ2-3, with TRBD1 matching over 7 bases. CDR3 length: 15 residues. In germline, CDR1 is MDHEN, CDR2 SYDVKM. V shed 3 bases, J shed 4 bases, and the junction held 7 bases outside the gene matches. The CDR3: CASSLGTDGADTQYF. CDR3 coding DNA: TGTGCCAGCAGTTTGGGGACAGATGGGGCAGATACGCAGTATTTT.

CDR3 protein: CASSTSGIREQYF. The CDR3 DNA reads as TGTGCCAGCAGCACTAGCGGGATCCGCGAGCAGTACTTC. The gene calls are TRBV7-6 and TRBJ2-7; 10 bases line up with TRBD2. This CDR3 spans 13 amino acids. From germline, CDR1 is SGHVS and CDR2 FNYEAQ. J lost 6 bases, V lost 5 bases, and 4 bases had no gene match.

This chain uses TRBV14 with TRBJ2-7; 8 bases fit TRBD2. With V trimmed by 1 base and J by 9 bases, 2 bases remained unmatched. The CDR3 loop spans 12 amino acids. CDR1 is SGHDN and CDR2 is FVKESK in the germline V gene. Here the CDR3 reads CASSQGLAPQYF. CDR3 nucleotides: TGTGCCAGCAGCCAAGGACTAGCGCCGCAGTACTTC.

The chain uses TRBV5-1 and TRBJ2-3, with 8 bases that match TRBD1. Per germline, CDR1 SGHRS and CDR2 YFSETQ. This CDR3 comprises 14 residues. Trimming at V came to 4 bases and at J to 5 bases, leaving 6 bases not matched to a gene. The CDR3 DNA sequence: TGCGCCAGCAGCACCGGACAGGGAAGAGATACGCAGTATTTT. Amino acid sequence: CASSTGQGRDTQYF.

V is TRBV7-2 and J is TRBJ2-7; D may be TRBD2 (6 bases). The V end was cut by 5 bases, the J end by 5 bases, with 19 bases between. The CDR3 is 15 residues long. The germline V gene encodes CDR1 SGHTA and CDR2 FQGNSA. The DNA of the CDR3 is TGTGCCAGCAGCCTCCAGGGACTCCGCGTCGACGAGCAGTACTTC. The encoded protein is CASSLQGLRVDEQYF.

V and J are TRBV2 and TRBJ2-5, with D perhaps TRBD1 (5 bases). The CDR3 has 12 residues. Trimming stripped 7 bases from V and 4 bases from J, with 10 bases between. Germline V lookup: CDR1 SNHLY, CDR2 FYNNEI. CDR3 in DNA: TGTGCCAGCACGACGCAGGGAGAGACCCAGTACTTC. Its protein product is CASTTQGETQYF.

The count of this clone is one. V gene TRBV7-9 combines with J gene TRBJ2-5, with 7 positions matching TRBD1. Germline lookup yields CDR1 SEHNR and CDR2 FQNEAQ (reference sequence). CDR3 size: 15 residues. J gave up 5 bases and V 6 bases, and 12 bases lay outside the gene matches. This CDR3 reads CASSSSRGFRETQYF. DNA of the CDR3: TGTGCCAGCAGTTCCAGCAGGGGGTTTCGGGAGACCCAGTACTTC.

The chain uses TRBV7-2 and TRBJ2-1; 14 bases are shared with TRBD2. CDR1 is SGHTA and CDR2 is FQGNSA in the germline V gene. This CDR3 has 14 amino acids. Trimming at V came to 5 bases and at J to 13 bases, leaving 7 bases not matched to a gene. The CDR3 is CASSPRTSGGLQFF. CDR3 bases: TGTGCCAGCAGCCCTAGGACTAGCGGGGGGCTTCAGTTCTTC.

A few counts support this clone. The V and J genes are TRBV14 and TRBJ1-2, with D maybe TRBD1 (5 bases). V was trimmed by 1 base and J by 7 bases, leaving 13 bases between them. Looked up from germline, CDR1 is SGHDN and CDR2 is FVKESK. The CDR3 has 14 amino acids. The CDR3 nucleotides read TGTGCCAGCAGCCAAGGGCGGGACGAGGCTGGCTACACCTTC. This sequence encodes CASSQGRDEAGYTF. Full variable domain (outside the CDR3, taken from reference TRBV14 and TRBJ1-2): EAGVTQFPSHSVIEKGQTVTLRCDPISGHDNLYWYRRVMGKEIKFLLHFVKESKQDESGMPNNRFLAERTGGTYSTLKVQPAELEDSGVYFCASSQGRDEAGYTFGSGTRLTVV.